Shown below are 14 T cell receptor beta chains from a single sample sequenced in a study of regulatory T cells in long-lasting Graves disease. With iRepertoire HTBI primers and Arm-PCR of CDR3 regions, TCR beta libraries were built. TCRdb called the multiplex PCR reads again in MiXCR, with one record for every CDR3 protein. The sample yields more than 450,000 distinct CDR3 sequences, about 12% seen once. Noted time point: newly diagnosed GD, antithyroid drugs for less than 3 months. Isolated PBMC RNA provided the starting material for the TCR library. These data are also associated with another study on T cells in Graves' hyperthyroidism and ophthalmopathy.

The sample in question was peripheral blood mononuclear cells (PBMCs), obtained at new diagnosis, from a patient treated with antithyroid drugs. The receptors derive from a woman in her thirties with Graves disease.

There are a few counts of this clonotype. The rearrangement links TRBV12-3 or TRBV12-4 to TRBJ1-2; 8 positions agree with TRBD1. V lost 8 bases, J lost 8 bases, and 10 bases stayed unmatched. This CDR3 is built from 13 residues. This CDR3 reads CASRTGTGVGYTF. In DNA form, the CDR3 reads TGTGCCAGCCGGACCGGGACAGGTGTGGGCTACACCTTC.

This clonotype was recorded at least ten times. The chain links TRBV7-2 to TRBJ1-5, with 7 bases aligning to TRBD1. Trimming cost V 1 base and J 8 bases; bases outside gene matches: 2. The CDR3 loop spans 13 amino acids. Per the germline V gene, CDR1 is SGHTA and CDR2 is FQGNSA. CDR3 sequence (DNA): TGTGCCAGCAGCTTAGGTACAGGGGAGCCCCAGCATTTT. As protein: CASSLGTGEPQHF.

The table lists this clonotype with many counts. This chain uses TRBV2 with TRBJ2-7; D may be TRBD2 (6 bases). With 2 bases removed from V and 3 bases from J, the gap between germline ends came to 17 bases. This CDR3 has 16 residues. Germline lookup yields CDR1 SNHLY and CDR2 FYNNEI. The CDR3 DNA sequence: TGTGCCAGCAGTGAATCGGGGGTCGGAGAGGGCTACGAGCAGTACTTC. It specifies CASSESGVGEGYEQYF.

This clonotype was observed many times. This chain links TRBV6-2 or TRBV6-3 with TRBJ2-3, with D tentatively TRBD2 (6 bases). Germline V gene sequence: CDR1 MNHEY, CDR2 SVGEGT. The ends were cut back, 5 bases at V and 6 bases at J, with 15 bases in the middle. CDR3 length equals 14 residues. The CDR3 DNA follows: TGTGCCAGCAGTGAGGAGGGCAGGTGGGATACGCAGTATTTT. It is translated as CASSEEGRWDTQYF.

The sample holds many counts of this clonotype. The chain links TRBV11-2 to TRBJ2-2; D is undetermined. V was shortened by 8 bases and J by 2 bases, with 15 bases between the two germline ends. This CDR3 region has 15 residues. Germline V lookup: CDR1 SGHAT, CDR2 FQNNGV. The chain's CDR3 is CASDSGPPNTGELFF. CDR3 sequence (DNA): TGTGCCAGCGATTCGGGTCCCCCTAACACCGGGGAGCTGTTTTTT.

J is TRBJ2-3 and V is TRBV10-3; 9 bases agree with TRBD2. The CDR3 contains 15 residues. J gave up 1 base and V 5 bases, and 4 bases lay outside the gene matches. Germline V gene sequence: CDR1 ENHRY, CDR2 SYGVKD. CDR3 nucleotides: TGTGCCATCAGTAAGACTAGCGGAGGCACAGATACGCAGTATTTT. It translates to CAISKTSGGTDTQYF.

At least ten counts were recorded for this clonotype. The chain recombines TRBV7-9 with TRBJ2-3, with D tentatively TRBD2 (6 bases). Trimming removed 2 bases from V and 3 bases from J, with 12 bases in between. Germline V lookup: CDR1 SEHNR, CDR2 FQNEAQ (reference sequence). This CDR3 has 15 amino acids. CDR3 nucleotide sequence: TGTGCCAGCAGCTTACCAAAACGGGGGACAGATACGCAGTATTTT. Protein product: CASSLPKRGTDTQYF.

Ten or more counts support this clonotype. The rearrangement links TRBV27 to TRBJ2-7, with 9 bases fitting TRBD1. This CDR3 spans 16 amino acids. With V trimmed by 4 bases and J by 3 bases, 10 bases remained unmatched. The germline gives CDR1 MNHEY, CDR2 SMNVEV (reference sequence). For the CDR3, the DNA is TGTGCCAGCAGTTCCGCCGGGACAGGGAATAGCTACGAGCAGTACTTC. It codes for CASSSAGTGNSYEQYF.

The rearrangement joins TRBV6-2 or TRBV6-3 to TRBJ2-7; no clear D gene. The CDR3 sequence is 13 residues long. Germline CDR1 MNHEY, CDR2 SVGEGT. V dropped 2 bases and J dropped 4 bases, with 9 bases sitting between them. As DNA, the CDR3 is TGTGCCAGCAGTTACCTAGAGCCTTACGAGCAGTACTTC. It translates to CASSYLEPYEQYF.

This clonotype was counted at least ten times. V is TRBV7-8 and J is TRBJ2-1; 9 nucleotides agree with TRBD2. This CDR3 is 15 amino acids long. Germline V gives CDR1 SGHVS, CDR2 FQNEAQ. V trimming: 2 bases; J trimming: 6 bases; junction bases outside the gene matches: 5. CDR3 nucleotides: TGTGCCAGCAGCTTAAGACTTAGCGGGAGCAATGAGCAGTTCTTC. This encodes CASSLRLSGSNEQFF.

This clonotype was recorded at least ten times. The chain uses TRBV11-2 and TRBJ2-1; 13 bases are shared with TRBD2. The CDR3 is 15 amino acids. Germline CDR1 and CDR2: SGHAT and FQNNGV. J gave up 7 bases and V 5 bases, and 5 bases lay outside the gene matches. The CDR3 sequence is CASSRTSGRGNEQFF. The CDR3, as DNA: TGTGCCAGCAGCCGGACTAGCGGGAGAGGGAATGAGCAGTTCTTC.

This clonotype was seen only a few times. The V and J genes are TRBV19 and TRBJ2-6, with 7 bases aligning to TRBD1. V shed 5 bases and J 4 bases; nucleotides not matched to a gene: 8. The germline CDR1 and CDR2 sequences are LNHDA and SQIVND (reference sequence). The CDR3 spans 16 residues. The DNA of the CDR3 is TGTGCCAGTAGTGACAGGGTGGCGCGCGGGGCCAACGTCCTGACTTTC. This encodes CASSDRVARGANVLTF.

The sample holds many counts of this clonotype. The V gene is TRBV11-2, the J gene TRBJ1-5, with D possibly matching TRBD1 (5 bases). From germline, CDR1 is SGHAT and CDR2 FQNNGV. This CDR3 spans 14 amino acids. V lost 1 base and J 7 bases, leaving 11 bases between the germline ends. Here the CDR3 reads CASSLGGKGQPQHF. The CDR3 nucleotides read TGTGCCAGCAGCTTAGGGGGGAAAGGACAGCCCCAGCATTTT.

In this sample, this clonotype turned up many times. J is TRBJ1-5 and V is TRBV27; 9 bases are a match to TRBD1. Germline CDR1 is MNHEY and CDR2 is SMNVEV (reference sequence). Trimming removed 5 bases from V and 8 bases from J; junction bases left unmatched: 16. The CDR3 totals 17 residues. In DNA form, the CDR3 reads TGTGCCAGCAGTCCGCTCTCCGGGACAGGGATTACCAAGCCCCAGCATTTT. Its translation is CASSPLSGTGITKPQHF.